Shown below are 30 T cell receptor beta chains from a single sample sequenced in a study of chemoradiotherapy in HPV16-positive cancers. Using immunoSEQ multiplex PCR, the repertoire was profiled, and TCRdb retains in-frame clones only, with some absent. The sample has 25,000 to 40,000 clones, around 86% seen once. The sequencing here drew on blood, taken from a patient who underwent chemoradiotherapy. The receptors originated from a human donor with HPV-associated anogenital cancer.

The chain recombines TRBV14 with TRBJ1-1; no definite D call. Germline V gives CDR1 SGHDN, CDR2 FVKESK. The CDR3 runs to 15 residues. The V end lost 6 bases, the J end lost 1 base, and 15 bases lay between the germline ends. The CDR3 sequence is CASSIGFEANTEAFF. CDR3 coding DNA: TGTGCCAGCAGTATTGGTTTCGAAGCGAACACTGAAGCTTTCTTT.

The chain has TRBV5-1 and TRBJ1-1; 11 nucleotides agree with TRBD1. CDR3 length: 15 amino acids. Trimming took 0 bases from V and 4 from J; bases not matched to a gene: 2. Germline V CDR1 and CDR2: SGHRS, YFSETQ. The CDR3 protein is CASSLGGQGGTEAFF. The CDR3 DNA follows: TGCGCCAGCAGCTTGGGGGGACAGGGGGGCACTGAAGCTTTCTTT.

The chain carries TRBV4-2 and TRBJ1-5; perhaps TRBD1 as D (6 bases). V was trimmed by 4 bases and J by 7 bases, leaving 17 bases between them. Germline assignment: CDR1 LGHNA and CDR2 YNFKEQ. This CDR3 region has 15 residues. CDR3 residues: CASSRAKGVEQPQHF. CDR3 sequence (DNA): TGTGCCAGCAGCCGAGCTAAGGGGGTCGAACAGCCCCAGCATTTT.

The V call is TRBV4-2, the J call TRBJ2-6; D is undetermined. Germline CDR1 LGHNA, CDR2 YNFKEQ. This CDR3 comprises 16 residues. Trimming cost V 0 bases and J 1 base, with 7 bases left between them. The CDR3 bases are TGTGCCAGCAGCCAAGATAGCACTTCTGGGGCCAACGTCCTGACTTTC. Translating gives CASSQDSTSGANVLTF.

The V call is TRBV5-8, the J call TRBJ1-2; no clear D. Germline CDR1 reads SGHTS; CDR2 reads YDEGEE. Trimming shortened V by 2 bases and J by 4 bases, and 15 bases separated the two germline ends. The CDR3 extends over 15 amino acids. CDR3 amino acids: CASSFGWARSYGYTF. In nucleotides, the CDR3 is TGTGCCAGCAGCTTTGGTTGGGCCAGGAGCTATGGCTACACCTTC.

The chain recombines TRBV6-6 with TRBJ2-5, with 10 bases identical to TRBD2. The germline gives CDR1 MNHNY, CDR2 SVGAGI (reference sequence). The CDR3 runs 15 residues. With V trimmed by 0 bases and J by 5 bases, 3 bases remained unmatched. CDR3 sequence: CASSYSSGGPETQYF. CDR3 coding DNA: TGTGCCAGCAGTTACTCTAGCGGGGGGCCTGAGACCCAGTACTTC.

This chain connects TRBV10-3 to TRBJ2-1, with TRBD1 matching over 8 bases. There are 19 residues in the CDR3. J was trimmed by 5 bases and V by 0 bases; bases with no gene match: 15. Per the germline V gene, CDR1 is ENHRY and CDR2 is SYGVKD. CDR3 DNA: TGTGCCATCAGTGAGTCCACTATACCTCGGGACAGGTCTCACAATGAGCAGTTCTTC. Its translation: CAISESTIPRDRSHNEQFF.

The rearrangement joins TRBV27 to TRBJ1-2; no clear D gene. Germline CDR1 and CDR2: MNHEY and SMNVEV (reference sequence). The germline V and J ends were trimmed by 5 bases and 3 bases, with 16 bases remaining between them. The CDR3 runs 15 residues. In nucleotides, the CDR3 is TGTGCCAGCAGTCCCCGGGGAGGGTTCGACTATGGCTACACCTTC. Its protein is CASSPRGGFDYGYTF.

There are a few counts of this clone. The V and J genes are TRBV4-1 and TRBJ2-7; tentatively, D is TRBD2 (5 bases). From germline, CDR1 is MGHRA and CDR2 YSYEKL. The CDR3 is 15 amino acids. Trimming took 0 bases from V and 6 from J, leaving 15 bases between them. The CDR3 DNA reads as TGCGCCAGCAGCCAAGATCCAGGCCTGGGGAGCGAGCAGTACTTC. This codes for CASSQDPGLGSEQYF.

This rearrangement joins TRBV11-2 to TRBJ2-7; no definite D call. V dropped 3 bases and J dropped 7 bases, with 10 bases sitting between them. Germline CDR1 and CDR2: SGHAT and FQNNGV. The CDR3 is 12 residues long. CDR3 sequence reads: CASSFQLQEQYF. Here the CDR3 DNA reads TGTGCCAGCAGCTTCCAACTTCAGGAGCAGTACTTC.

V is TRBV27 and J is TRBJ2-3; no definite D call. This CDR3 has 12 residues. With 4 bases removed from V and 4 bases from J, the gap between germline ends came to 6 bases. In germline, CDR1 is MNHEY, CDR2 SMNVEV (reference sequence). CDR3 region: CASSWNPDTQYF. The CDR3 bases are TGTGCCAGCAGTTGGAACCCAGATACGCAGTATTTT.

The chain combines TRBV6-5 with TRBJ2-7, with 8 bases that match TRBD1. Germline V CDR1 and CDR2: MNHEY, SVGAGI. The CDR3 has 11 residues. V was pared by 7 bases and J by 9 bases, with 5 bases of the junction left unmatched. The CDR3 region is CASTGQGRQYF. The CDR3 DNA reads as TGTGCCAGCACCGGACAGGGTAGGCAGTACTTC.

A single count supports this clone. The rearrangement uses TRBV6-1 and TRBJ1-1; TRBD1 matches 7 bases. V lost 5 bases to trimming and J lost 1 base; unmatched junction nucleotides: 4. The CDR3 spans 14 residues. Germline V lookup: CDR1 MNHNS, CDR2 SASEGT. The DNA for the CDR3 is TGTGCCAGCAGTCGGGACAGCCAGAACACTGAAGCTTTCTTT. Translation gives CASSRDSQNTEAFF.

This sequence joins TRBV12-5 and TRBJ2-2; possibly TRBD2 for D (5 bases). The CDR3 loop spans 13 amino acids. Germline V CDR1 and CDR2: LGHNT, FRNRAP. V was trimmed by 4 bases and J by 8 bases, leaving 11 bases between them. The CDR3 DNA is TGTGCTAGTGGTTCGCTAGAGGGAGGGGAGCTGTTTTTT. Its protein is CASGSLEGGELFF. Full variable domain (rest looked up from reference TRBV12-5 and TRBJ2-2): DARVTQTPRHKVTEMGQEVTMRCQPILGHNTVFWYRQTMMQGLELLAYFRNRAPLDDSGMPKDRFSAEMPDATLATLKIQPSEPRDSAVYFCASGSLEGGELFFGEGSRLTVL.

This chain uses TRBV28 with TRBJ2-2, with 10 bases fitting TRBD1. The germline CDR1 and CDR2 sequences are MDHEN and SYDVKM. V dropped 4 bases and J dropped 3; count of bases not matched to a gene: 8. The CDR3 loop spans 17 amino acids. The CDR3 sequence is CASSWVTGTGDTGELFF. The CDR3 DNA sequence: TGTGCCAGCAGTTGGGTTACCGGGACAGGGGACACCGGGGAGCTGTTTTTT.

V and J are TRBV5-4 and TRBJ2-5, with D unresolved. This CDR3 has 14 residues. The V and J ends lost 0 bases and 4 bases respectively, with 10 bases between them. Germline V CDR1 and CDR2: SGHNT, YYREEE (reference sequence). This CDR3 is CASSLVGNPETQYF. Written as DNA, the CDR3 is TGTGCCAGCAGCTTGGTAGGGAACCCAGAGACCCAGTACTTC. Filled out from reference TRBV5-4 and TRBJ2-5, the complete variable domain reads ETGVTQSPTHLIKTRGQQVTLRCSSQSGHNTVSWYQQALGQGPQFIFQYYREEENGRGNFPPRFSGLQFPNYSSELNVNALELDDSALYLCASSLVGNPETQYFGPGTRLLVL.

The chain recombines TRBV6-5 with TRBJ1-1, with D hard to call. Between the trimmed V and J ends, which lost 0 bases and 1 base, there was a span of 0 bases. From germline, CDR1 is MNHEY and CDR2 SVGAGI. The CDR3 is 12 amino acids. For the CDR3, the DNA is TGTGCCAGCAGTTACTCGAACACTGAAGCTTTCTTT. This sequence encodes CASSYSNTEAFF.

This chain uses TRBV6-5 with TRBJ2-5; D unclear. Germline assignment: CDR1 MNHEY and CDR2 SVGAGI. This CDR3 is built from 13 residues. Trimming left V 8 bases short and J 0 bases short, with 10 bases between. As DNA, the CDR3 is TGTGCCAGCGGCTTCGCGTACCAAGAGACCCAGTACTTC. Amino acid sequence: CASGFAYQETQYF.

V and J are TRBV7-9 and TRBJ2-5; D gene uncertain. The germline V gene has CDR1 SEHNR and CDR2 FQNEAQ (reference sequence). CDR3 length: 11 amino acids. The V and J ends lost 4 bases and 4 bases respectively, with 4 bases between them. In DNA, the CDR3 is TGTGCCAGCAGCTCCCTAGAGACCCAGTACTTC. Translated: CASSSLETQYF.

This chain connects TRBV6-1 to TRBJ1-1; D is unclear. V shed 6 bases and J shed 1 base, with 9 bases lying between them. Germline assignment: CDR1 MNHNS and CDR2 SASEGT. CDR3 length equals 13 residues. CDR3 nucleotide sequence: TGTGCCAGCAGAGGGATACCGAACACTGAAGCTTTCTTT. It is translated as CASRGIPNTEAFF.

The rearrangement uses TRBV5-1 and TRBJ2-1; D may be TRBD1 (5 bases). V was clipped by 0 bases and J by 2 bases, with 9 bases between them. The CDR3 runs 15 residues. Germline V gene sequence: CDR1 SGHRS, CDR2 YFSETQ. The CDR3 reads CASSLEAGPYNEQFF. As DNA, the CDR3 is TGCGCCAGCAGCTTGGAGGCAGGGCCCTACAATGAGCAGTTCTTC.

Only a few counts were recorded for this clone. This rearrangement joins TRBV7-9 to TRBJ1-6; no clear D gene. V lost 5 bases to trimming and J lost 7 bases, with 6 bases between them. CDR1 and CDR2 from the germline V gene are SEHNR and FQNEAQ (reference sequence). The CDR3 runs to 12 residues. CDR3: CASSLKNSPLHF. CDR3 nucleotides: TGTGCCAGCAGCCTTAAAAATTCACCCCTCCACTTT.

This chain links TRBV11-2 with TRBJ2-7; possible D gene TRBD1, 5 bases. The CDR3 spans 12 residues. CDR1 SGHAT and CDR2 FQNNGV come from the germline V gene. With 5 bases removed from V and 2 bases from J, the gap between germline ends came to 7 bases. In DNA, the CDR3 is TGTGCCAGCAGCCCGACAGCCTACGAGCAGTACTTC. It is translated as CASSPTAYEQYF.

The J gene is TRBJ2-1, the V gene TRBV7-2; D perhaps matches TRBD2 (6 bases). The CDR3 sequence is 13 residues long. Per germline, CDR1 SGHTA and CDR2 FQGNSA. V lost 3 bases to trimming and J lost 9 bases, with 12 bases between them. CDR3 protein: CASSLGLGGEQFF. For the CDR3, the DNA is TGTGCCAGCAGCTTGGGACTCGGCGGTGAGCAGTTCTTC.

This sequence joins TRBV25-1 and TRBJ2-5; D is ambiguous. Germline V gene data show CDR1 as MGHDK and CDR2 as SYGVNS. There are 10 residues in the CDR3. The V end was cut by 5 bases, the J end by 6 bases, with 4 bases between. For the CDR3, the DNA is TGTGCCAGCAGTTACCAGACCCAGTACTTC. Translated, it gives CASSYQTQYF.

The CDR3 DNA sequence: TGCAGTGCTAGCGACAGGGTATTGACCTTC. Its translation: CSASDRVLTF. This sequence joins TRBV20-1 and TRBJ1-2, with 7 positions matching TRBD1. Trimming cost V 3 bases and J 14 bases; bases outside gene matches: 6. The germline CDR1 and CDR2 sequences are DFQATT and SNEGSKA (reference sequence). CDR3 size: 10 residues.

The chain recombines TRBV30 with TRBJ1-3; the D is unclear. The germline V gene encodes CDR1 GTSNPN and CDR2 SVGIG (reference sequence). Deletions cut 0 bases from V and 0 bases from J, with 12 bases between. The CDR3 length is 16 residues. Written as DNA, the CDR3 is TGTGCCTGGAGTGTAAATGTGACCGTCTCTGGAAACACCATATATTTT. This codes for CAWSVNVTVSGNTIYF.

This sequence joins TRBV30 and TRBJ2-7; D possibly corresponds to TRBD1 (6 bases). V lost 0 bases and J 1 base, leaving 22 bases between the germline ends. The CDR3 has 18 residues. In germline, CDR1 is GTSNPN, CDR2 SVGIG (reference sequence). CDR3 sequence (DNA): TGTGCCTGGAGTGTACGTAGAGAAGGGGCAGGGGCGTCCTACGAGCAGTACTTC. This gives the protein CAWSVRREGAGASYEQYF.

The chain recombines TRBV11-2 with TRBJ1-5; D possibly corresponds to TRBD1 (5 bases). The CDR3 runs 16 residues. Looked up from germline, CDR1 is SGHAT and CDR2 is FQNNGV. V gave up 3 bases and J gave up 0 bases, with 12 bases separating them. CDR3 region: CASSLVRGVSNQPQHF. The CDR3 region has the DNA TGTGCCAGCAGCTTGGTAAGGGGCGTTAGCAATCAGCCCCAGCATTTT.

This chain uses TRBV5-1 with TRBJ1-4, with D maybe TRBD1 (5 bases). V lost 2 bases, J lost 14 bases, and 16 bases lay in between. This CDR3 spans 13 amino acids. CDR1 and CDR2 from the germline V gene are SGHRS and YFSETQ. The chain's CDR3 is CASSFDSLGYLFF. The CDR3 DNA sequence: TGCGCCAGCAGCTTCGACAGCCTGGGGTATCTGTTTTTT.